The present T cell receptor beta chain was sequenced within a study of OX40 agonist ivuxolimab in advanced cancers. On the study more broadly: Head and neck, renal cell, melanoma or hepatocellular carcinoma were the cancers that dose-escalation patients had.

Study-level results: CD8+ T cells showed, on average, more clonal expansion than CD4+ cells.

This table comes from immunoSEQ multiplex PCR, and its TCRdb copy is limited to in-frame clones, with some not included. The sample records over 60,000 clones, nearly 90% being singletons. Germline CDR1 reads SGHDT; CDR2 reads YYEEEE. The length of the CDR3 is 18 residues. With regard to this clone: Its specificity is not known. Compared with germline, one end of the junction differs, possibly owing to a read error.

The chain uses TRBV5-6 and TRBJ2-3; 8 bases agree with TRBD2. The receptor's source is an adult with an advanced solid tumor such as melanoma, head and neck, liver or kidney cancer. The input for sequencing was CD4+ or CD8+ T cells sorted from blood, taken in a trial of the OX40 agonist ivuxolimab. The CDR3 reads CASSLLGRGLVGTDTQCF. CDR3 DNA sequence: TGTGCCAGCAGCCTCCTCGGGCGGGGACTAGTCGGTACAGATACGCAGTGTTTT.